This T cell receptor (beta chain) was retrieved from a study of blood T cell repertoires in COVID-19. As processed by the authors: Reference gene primer amplification yielded estimated nucleated cell counts. Clones were sequenced by immunoSEQ multiplex PCR, and TCRdb holds only the in-frame ones, with some missing. The V and J calls and the clone size are those of that table, but D and trimming were determined from the DNA. The repertoire has 250,000 to 350,000 clones, 75% to 90% of them found once; the top ten carry around 13%. Germline V CDR1 and CDR2: ENHRY, SYGVKD. The V end was cut by 5 bases, the J end by 1 base, with 8 bases between. The CDR3 consists of 13 residues. Notes on this clone: This sample includes further DNA sequences coding for the same CDR3.

The sequence came from a woman aged 55-75 years with acute or convalescent COVID-19. Sequenced sample: peripheral blood. The chain couples TRBV10-3 to TRBJ1-1, with D perhaps TRBD1 (5 bases). This CDR3 is CAISFTGNTEAFF. Here the CDR3 DNA reads TGTGCCATCAGTTTCACAGGGAACACTGAAGCTTTCTTT.